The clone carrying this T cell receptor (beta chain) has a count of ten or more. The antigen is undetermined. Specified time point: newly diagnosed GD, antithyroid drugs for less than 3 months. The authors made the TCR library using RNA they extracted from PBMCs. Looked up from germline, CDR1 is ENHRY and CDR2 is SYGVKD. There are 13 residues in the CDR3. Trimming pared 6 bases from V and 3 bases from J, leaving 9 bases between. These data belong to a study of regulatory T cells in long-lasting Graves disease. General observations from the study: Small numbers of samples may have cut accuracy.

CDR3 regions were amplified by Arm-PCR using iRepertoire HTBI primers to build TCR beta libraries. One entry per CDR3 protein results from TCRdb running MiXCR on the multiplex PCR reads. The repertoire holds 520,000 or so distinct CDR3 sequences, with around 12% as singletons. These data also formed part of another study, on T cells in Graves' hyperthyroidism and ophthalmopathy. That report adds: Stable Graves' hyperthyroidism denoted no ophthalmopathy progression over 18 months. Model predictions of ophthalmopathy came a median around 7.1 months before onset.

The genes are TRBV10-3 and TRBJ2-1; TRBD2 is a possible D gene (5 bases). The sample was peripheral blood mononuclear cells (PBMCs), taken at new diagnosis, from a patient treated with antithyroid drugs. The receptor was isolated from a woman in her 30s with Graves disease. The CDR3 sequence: CAISSEGYNEQFF. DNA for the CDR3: TGTGCCATCAGCTCCGAGGGCTACAATGAGCAGTTCTTC.